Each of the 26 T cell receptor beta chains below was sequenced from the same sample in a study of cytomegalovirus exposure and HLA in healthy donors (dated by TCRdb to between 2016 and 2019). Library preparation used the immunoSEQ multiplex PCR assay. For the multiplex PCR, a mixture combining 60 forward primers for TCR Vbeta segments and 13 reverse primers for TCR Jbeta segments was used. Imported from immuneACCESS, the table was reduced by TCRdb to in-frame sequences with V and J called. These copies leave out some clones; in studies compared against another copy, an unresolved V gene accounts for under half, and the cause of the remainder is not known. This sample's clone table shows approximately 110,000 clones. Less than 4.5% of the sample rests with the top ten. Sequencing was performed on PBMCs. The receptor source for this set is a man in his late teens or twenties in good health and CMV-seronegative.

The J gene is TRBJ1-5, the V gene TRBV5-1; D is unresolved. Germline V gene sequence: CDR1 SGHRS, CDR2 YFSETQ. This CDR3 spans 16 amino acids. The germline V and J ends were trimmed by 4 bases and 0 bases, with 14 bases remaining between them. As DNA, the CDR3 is TGCGCCAGCAGCCGAGGACGGGATTATAGCAATCAGCCCCAGCATTTT. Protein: CASSRGRDYSNQPQHF.

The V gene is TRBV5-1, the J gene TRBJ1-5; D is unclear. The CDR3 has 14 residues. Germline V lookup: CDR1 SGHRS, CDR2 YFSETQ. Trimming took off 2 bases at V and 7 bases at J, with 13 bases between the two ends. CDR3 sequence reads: CASSFGGDHQPQHF. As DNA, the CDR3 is TGCGCCAGCAGCTTCGGAGGAGATCACCAGCCCCAGCATTTT. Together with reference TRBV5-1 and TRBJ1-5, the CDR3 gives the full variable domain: KAGVTQTPRYLIKTRGQQVTLSCSPISGHRSVSWYQQTPGQGLQFLFEYFSETQRNKGNFPGRFSGRQFSNSRSEMNVSTLELGDSALYLCASSFGGDHQPQHFGDGTRLSIL.

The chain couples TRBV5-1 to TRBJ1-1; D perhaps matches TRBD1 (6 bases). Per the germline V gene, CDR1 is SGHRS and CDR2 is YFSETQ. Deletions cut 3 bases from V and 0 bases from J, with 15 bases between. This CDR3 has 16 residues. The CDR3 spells CASSSTTGEMNTEAFF. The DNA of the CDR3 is TGCGCCAGCAGCTCGACGACAGGAGAGATGAACACTGAAGCTTTCTTT.

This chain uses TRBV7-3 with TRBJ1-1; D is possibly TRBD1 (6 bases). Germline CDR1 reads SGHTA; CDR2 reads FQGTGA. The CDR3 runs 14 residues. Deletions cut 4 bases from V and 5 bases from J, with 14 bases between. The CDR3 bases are TGTGCCAGCAGCTCAGGCGGGGGCCGGACTGAAGCTTTCTTT. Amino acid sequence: CASSSGGGRTEAFF. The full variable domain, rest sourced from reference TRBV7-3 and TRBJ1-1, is GAGVSQTPSNKVTEKGKYVELRCDPISGHTALYWYRQSLGQGPEFLIYFQGTGAADDSGLPNDRFFAVRPEGSVSTLKIQRTERGDSAVYLCASSSGGGRTEAFFGQGTRLTVV.

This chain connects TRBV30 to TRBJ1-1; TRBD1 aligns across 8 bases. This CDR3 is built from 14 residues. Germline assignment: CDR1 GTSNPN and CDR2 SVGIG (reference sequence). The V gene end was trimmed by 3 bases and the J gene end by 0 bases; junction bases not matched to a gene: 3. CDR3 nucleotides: TGTGCCTGGAGCGCAGGGGGCCTGAACACTGAAGCTTTCTTT. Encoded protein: CAWSAGGLNTEAFF.

The CDR3 region has the DNA TGTGCCAGTAGTCGAGGGCGGGAGAGGGGTGAGCAGTTCTTC. Protein sequence: CASSRGRERGEQFF. This chain joins TRBV19 and TRBJ2-1; 7 positions match TRBD2. After removal of 5 bases from V and 9 bases from J, the junction contained 10 bases not matched to a gene. Looked up from germline, CDR1 is LNHDA and CDR2 is SQIVND (reference sequence). This CDR3 region has 14 residues.

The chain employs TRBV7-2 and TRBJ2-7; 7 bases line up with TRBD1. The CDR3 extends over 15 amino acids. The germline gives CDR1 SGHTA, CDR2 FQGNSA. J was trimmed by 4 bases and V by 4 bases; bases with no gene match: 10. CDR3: CASSSQGTDLYEQYF. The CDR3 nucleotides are TGTGCCAGCAGCTCCCAGGGGACAGACCTATACGAGCAGTACTTC.

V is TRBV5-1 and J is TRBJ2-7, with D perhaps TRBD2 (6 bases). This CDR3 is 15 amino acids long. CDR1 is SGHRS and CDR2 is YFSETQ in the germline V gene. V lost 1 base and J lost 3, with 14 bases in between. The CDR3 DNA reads TGCGCCAGCAGCTTGACCCGGACTAACATCTACGAGCAGTACTTC. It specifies CASSLTRTNIYEQYF.

The CDR3 is CAIKAGLGTEAFF. The CDR3 DNA reads as TGTGCCATCAAGGCAGGTCTGGGCACTGAAGCTTTCTTT. The J gene is TRBJ1-1, the V gene TRBV10-3; D is uncertain. Germline loops: CDR1 ENHRY, CDR2 SYGVKD. Trimming cost V 7 bases and J 4 bases, with 13 bases left between them. The CDR3 has 13 amino acids.

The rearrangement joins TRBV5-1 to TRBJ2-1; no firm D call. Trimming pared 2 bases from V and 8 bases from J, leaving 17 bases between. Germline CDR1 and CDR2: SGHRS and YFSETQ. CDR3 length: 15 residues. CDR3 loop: CASSFNFDRRDEQFF. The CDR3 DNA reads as TGCGCCAGCAGCTTCAACTTCGACCGCCGGGATGAGCAGTTCTTC.

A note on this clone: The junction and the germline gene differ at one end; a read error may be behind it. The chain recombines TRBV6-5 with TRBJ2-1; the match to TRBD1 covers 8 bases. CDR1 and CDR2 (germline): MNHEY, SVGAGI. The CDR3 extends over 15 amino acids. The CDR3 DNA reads TGTACCAGCAGGCAAACAGGGGGAAGTTACAATGAGCAGTTCTTC. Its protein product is CTSRQTGGSYNEQFF.

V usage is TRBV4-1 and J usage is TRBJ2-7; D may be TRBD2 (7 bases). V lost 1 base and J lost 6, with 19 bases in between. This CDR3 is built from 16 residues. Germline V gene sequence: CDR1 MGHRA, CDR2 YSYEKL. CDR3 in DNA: TGCGCCAGCAGCCAAGCTACCCGGGGGGCGGGAGCCGAGCAGTACTTC. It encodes CASSQATRGAGAEQYF.

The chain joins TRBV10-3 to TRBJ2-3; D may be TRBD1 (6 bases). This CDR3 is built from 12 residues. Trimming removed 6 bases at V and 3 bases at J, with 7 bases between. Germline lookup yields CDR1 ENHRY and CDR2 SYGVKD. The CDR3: CAISQGTDTQYF. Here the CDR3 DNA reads TGTGCCATCAGCCAGGGGACAGATACGCAGTATTTT.

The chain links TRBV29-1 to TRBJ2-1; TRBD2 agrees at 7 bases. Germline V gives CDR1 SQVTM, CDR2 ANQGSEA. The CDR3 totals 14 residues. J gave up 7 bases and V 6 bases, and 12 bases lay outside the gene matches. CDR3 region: CSVLLPGGINEQFF. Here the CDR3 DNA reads TGCAGCGTGTTACTGCCGGGAGGAATAAATGAGCAGTTCTTC.

CDR3 nucleotide sequence: TGTGCCAGCAGCCAGGACTGGGTGTCCTACGAGCAGTACTTC. It translates to CASSQDWVSYEQYF. This chain links TRBV5-4 with TRBJ2-7; the D gene is possibly TRBD2 (5 bases). CDR1 is SGHNT, CDR2 YYREEE, per germline (reference sequence). The CDR3 has 14 residues. V was pared by 4 bases and J by 1 base, with 12 bases between.

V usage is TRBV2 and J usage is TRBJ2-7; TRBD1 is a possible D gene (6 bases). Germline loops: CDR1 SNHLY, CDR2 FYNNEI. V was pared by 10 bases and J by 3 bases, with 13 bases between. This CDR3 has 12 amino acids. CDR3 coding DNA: TGTGCCACTAGGACAGTCAGCTACGAGCAGTACTTC. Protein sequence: CATRTVSYEQYF.

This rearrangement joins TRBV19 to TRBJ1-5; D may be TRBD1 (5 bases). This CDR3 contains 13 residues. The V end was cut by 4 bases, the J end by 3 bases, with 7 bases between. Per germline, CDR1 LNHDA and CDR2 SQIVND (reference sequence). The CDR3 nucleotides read TGTGCCAGTAGTAAGACAGTCAATCAGCCCCAGCATTTT. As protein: CASSKTVNQPQHF.

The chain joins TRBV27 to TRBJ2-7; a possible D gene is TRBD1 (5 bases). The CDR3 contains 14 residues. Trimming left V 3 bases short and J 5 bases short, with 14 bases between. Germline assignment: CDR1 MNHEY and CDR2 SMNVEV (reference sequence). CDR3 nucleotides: TGTGCCAGCAGTTTGGCAGGGAAAGAAAACGAGCAGTACTTC. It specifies CASSLAGKENEQYF.

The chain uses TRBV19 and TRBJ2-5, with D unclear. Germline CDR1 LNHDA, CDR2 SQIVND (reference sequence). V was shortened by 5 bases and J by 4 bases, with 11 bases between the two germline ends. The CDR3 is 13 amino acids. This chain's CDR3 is CASSSFNRETQYF. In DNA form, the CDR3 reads TGTGCCAGTAGTTCCTTTAATAGAGAGACCCAGTACTTC.

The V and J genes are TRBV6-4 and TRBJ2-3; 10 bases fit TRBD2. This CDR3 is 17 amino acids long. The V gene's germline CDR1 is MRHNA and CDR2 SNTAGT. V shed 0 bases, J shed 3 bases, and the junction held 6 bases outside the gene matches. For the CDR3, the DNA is TGTGCCAGCAGTGACTCAACTAGCGGGATGGGAACAGATACGCAGTATTTT. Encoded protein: CASSDSTSGMGTDTQYF.

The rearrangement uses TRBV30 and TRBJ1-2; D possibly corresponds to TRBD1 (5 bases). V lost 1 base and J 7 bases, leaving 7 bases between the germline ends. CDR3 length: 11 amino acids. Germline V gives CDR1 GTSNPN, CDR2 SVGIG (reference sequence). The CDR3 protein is CAWSADTGYTF. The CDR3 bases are TGTGCCTGGAGTGCGGACACTGGCTACACCTTC.

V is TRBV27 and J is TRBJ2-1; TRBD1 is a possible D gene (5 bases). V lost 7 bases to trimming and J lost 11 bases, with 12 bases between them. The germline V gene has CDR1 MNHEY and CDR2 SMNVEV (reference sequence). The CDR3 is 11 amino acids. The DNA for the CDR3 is TGTGCCAGCACTAATATGGGGCAGCAGTTCTTC. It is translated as CASTNMGQQFF.

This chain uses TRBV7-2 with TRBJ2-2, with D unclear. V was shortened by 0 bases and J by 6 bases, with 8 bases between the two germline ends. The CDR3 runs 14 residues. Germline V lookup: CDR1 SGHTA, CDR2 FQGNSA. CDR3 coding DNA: TGTGCCAGCAGCTTAGCGTTAGTTGCCGGGGAGCTGTTTTTT. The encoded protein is CASSLALVAGELFF.

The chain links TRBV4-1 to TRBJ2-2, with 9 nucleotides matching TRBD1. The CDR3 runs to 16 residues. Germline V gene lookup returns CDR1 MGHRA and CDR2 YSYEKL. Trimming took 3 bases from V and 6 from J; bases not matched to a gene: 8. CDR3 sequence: CASSHPGQGMSGELFF. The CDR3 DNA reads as TGCGCCAGCAGCCATCCCGGACAGGGGATGTCCGGGGAGCTGTTTTTT.

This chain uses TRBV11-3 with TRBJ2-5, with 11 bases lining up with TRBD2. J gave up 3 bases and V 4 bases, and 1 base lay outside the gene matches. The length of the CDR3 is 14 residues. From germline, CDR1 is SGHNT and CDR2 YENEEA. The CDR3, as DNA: TGTGCCAGCAGCTCGGGACTAGCGGAAGAGACCCAGTACTTC. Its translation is CASSSGLAEETQYF.

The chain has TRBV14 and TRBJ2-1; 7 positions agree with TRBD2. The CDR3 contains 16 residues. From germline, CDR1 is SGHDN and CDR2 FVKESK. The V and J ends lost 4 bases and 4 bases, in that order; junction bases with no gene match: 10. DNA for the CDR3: TGTGCCAGCAGCCCCATAGCGGGCAAGAGTTACAATGAGCAGTTCTTC. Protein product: CASSPIAGKSYNEQFF.